The 3 T cell receptor beta chains below all came from one sample that was sequenced in a study of blood T cell repertoires in COVID-19. TCRdb's copy holds only in-frame clones and misses some; the assay was immunoSEQ multiplex PCR. The table includes around 87,000 clones, 90% detected once. What was sequenced was peripheral blood. The receptors originated from a human donor with active COVID-19. The donor label of this sample is uncertain.

V is TRBV5-4 and J is TRBJ2-3; 11 bases agree with TRBD2. The CDR3 consists of 17 residues. With V trimmed by 3 bases and J by 5 bases, 11 bases remained unmatched. Germline V gene sequence: CDR1 SGHNT, CDR2 YYREEE (reference sequence). CDR3 nucleotides: TGTGCCAGCAGCTCCCGACTAGCGGGGTCGGGAGGAGATACGCAGTATTTT. Its translation: CASSSRLAGSGGDTQYF.

V usage is TRBV7-9 and J usage is TRBJ2-3, with a weak D call TRBD2 (7 bases). Germline CDR1 and CDR2: SEHNR and FQNEAQ (reference sequence). The CDR3 runs to 15 residues. V was pared by 5 bases and J by 1 base, with 13 bases between. CDR3 in amino acids: CASSPEGGGTDTQYF. Written as DNA, the CDR3 is TGTGCCAGCAGCCCCGAGGGGGGGGGCACAGATACGCAGTATTTT.

The chain couples TRBV5-8 to TRBJ1-3, with D perhaps matching TRBD1 (6 bases). V lost 0 bases to trimming and J lost 0 bases, with 22 bases between them. CDR3 size: 20 residues. Looked up from germline, CDR1 is SGHTS and CDR2 is YDEGEE. In DNA, the CDR3 is TGTGCCAGCAGCTTGGCGGGCCTAACCCCGGGACATAGCTCTGGAAACACCATATATTTT. Encoded protein: CASSLAGLTPGHSSGNTIYF.